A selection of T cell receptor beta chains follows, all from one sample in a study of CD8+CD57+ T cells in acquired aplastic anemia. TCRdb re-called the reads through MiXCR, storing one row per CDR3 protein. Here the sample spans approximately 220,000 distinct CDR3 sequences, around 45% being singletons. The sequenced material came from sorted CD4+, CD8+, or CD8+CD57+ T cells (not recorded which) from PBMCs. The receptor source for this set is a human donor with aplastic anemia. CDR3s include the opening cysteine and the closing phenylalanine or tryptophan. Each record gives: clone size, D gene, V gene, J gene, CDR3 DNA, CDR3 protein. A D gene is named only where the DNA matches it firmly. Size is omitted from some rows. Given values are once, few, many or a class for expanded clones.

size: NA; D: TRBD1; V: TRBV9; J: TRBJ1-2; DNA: TGTGCCAGCAGTACTCGGACAGGGAGGGCCCTTAACTATGGCTACACCTTC; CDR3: CASSTRTGRALNYGYTF
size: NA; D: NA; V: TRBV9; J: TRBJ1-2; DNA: TGTGCCAGCAGCGTAGCGGGAGGCTACACCTTC; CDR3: CASSVAGGYTF
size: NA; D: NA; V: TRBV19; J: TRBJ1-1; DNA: TGTGCCAGTAGTTCGGGTATTGAAGCTTTCTTT; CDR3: CASSSGIEAFF
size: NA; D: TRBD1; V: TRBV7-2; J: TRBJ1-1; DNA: TGTGCCAGCAGTCGGTCAGGGGGCCCTGAAGCTTTCTTT; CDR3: CASSRSGGPEAFF
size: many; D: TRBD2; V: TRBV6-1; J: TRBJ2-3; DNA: TGTGCCAGCGGTAGCGGGAACGGAGATTTAGATACGCAGTATTTT; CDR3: CASGSGNGDLDTQYF
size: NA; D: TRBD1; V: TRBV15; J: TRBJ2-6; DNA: TGTGCCACCAGCAGTGCCGGGACAGCTGGCTCTGGGGTCAACGTCCTGACTTTC; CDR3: CATSSAGTAGSGVNVLTF
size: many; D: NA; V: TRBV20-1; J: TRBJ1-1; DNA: TGCAGTGCTAGAACTATAAAGGGAGGTGACACTGAAGCTTTCTTT; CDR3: CSARTIKGGDTEAFF
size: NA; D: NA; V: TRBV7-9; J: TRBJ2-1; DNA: TGTGCCAGCAGCTCGAAAGGGTGGCAGTTCTTC; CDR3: CASSSKGWQFF
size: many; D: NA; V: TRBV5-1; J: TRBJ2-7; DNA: TGCGCCAGCAGCTTTTGGCAGGGTGGAGTCGAGCAGTACTTC; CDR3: CASSFWQGGVEQYF
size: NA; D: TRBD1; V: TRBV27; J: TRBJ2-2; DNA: TGTGCCAGCAGTTTATCGACAGGGCTCACCGGGGAGCTGTTTTTT; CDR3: CASSLSTGLTGELFF
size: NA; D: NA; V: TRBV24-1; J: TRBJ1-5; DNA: TGTGCCACCAGTGATCCTCGCCAGGGGTTGGAATGGAATCAGCCCCAGCATTTT; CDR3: CATSDPRQGLEWNQPQHF
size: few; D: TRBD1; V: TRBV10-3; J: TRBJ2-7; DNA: TGTGCCATTAGACCAGGGGACAGGGACTACGAGCAGTACTTC; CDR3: CAIRPGDRDYEQYF
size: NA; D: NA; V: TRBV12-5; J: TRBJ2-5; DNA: TGTGCTAGTGGTTTGGTCCAAGAGACCCAGTACTTC; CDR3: CASGLVQETQYF
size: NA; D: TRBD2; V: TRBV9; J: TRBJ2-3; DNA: TGTGCCAGCAGCGCCTCTCGGATGACTAGCGGCTTTACGCAGTATTTT; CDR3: CASSASRMTSGFTQYF
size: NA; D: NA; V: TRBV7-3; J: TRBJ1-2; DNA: TGTGCCAGCAGCTTTGGGACTTATTATGGCTACACCTTC; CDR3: CASSFGTYYGYTF
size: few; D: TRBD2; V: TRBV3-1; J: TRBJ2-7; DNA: TGTGCCAGCAGCGAGGGACCAGCGGGAGAGTACGAGCAGTACTTC; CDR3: CASSEGPAGEYEQYF
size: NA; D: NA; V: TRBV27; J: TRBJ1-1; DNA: TGTGCCAGCAGTGTGGAAGGGTACACTGGAGCTTTCTTT; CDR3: CASSVEGYTGAFF
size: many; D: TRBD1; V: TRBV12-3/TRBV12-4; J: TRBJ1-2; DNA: TGTGCCAGCAGGCCAACCGGGACAGCGCCCAACTATGGCTACACCTTC; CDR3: CASRPTGTAPNYGYTF
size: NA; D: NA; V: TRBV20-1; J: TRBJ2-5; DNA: TGCAGTGCTAGAGTAGGAGGGAACCAAGAGACCCAGTACTTC; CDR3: CSARVGGNQETQYF
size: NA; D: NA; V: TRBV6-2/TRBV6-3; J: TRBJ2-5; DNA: TGTGCCAGCAGTCTTCAGGGCGAGTACAATGAGCAGTTATTC; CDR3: CASSLQGEYNEQLF
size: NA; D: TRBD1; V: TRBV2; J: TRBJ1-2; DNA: TGTGCCAGCAGACGACAGGGTTACTATGGCTACACCTTC; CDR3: CASRRQGYYGYTF
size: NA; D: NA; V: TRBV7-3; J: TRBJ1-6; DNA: TGTGCCAGCAGCGGAGAAGGGCGCGCCAATTCACCCCTCCACTTT; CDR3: CASSGEGRANSPLHF
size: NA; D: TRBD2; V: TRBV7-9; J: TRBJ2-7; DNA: TGTGCCAGCAGCTATAGCGGGAGTGGCGCCTACGAGCAGTACTTC; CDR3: CASSYSGSGAYEQYF
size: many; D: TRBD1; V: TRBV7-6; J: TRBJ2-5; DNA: TGTGCCAGCAGCCTGCGACAGGGGGCGGTGGAAGAGACCCAGTACTTC; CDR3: CASSLRQGAVEETQYF
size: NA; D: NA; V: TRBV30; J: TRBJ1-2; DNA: TGTGCCTGGGAAGATTATGGCTACACCTTC; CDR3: CAWEDYGYTF
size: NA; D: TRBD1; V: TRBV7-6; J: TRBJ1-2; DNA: TGTGCCAGCAGCCCCGGGACAGTCGATGGCTACACCTTC; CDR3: CASSPGTVDGYTF
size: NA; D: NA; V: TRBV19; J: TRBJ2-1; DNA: TGTGCCAGTACAAAAACTAGTCATGCTGAGCAGTTCTTC; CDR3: CASTKTSHAEQFF
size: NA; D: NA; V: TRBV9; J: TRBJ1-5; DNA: TGTGCCAGCAGCTACCTACCCCGATTAGGAGGAAATAGCAATCAGCCCCAGCATTTT; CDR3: CASSYLPRLGGNSNQPQHF
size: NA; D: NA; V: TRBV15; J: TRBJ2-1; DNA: TGTGCCACCAGCAGAGACAGGTACAATGAGCAGTTCTTC; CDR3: CATSRDRYNEQFF
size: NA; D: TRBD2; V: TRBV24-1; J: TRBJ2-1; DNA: TGTGCCACCAGTCCCAGTAGCGGGAGGGACAATGAGCAGTTCTTC; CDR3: CATSPSSGRDNEQFF
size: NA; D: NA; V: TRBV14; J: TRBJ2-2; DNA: TGTGCCAGCAGCTTGTACGGGGGGCGCACCGGGGAGCTGTTTTTT; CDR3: CASSLYGGRTGELFF
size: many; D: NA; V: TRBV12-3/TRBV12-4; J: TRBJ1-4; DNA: TGTGCCAGCAGTCCACGGACTCTTGAAAAACTGTTTTTT; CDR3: CASSPRTLEKLFF
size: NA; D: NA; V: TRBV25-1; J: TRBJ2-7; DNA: TGTGCCAGCAGTTTATTTGGCGGAGCCTACGAGCAGTACTTC; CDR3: CASSLFGGAYEQYF
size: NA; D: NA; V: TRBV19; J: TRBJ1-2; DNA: TGTGCCAGTAGCCAGGAGTACTATGGCTACACCTTC; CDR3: CASSQEYYGYTF
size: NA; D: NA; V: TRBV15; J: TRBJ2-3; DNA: TGTGCCACCAGCAGTCTGAGGAGCACAGATACGCAGTATTTT; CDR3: CATSSLRSTDTQYF
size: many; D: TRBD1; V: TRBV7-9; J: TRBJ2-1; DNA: TGTGCCAGCAGTTCAAATCGCCGGGACAGGGTAGATGGTGAGCAGTTCTTC; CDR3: CASSSNRRDRVDGEQFF
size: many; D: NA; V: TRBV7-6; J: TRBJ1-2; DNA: TGTGCCAGCACCGAACGTTCGGGGGCCGGGGGCTATGGCTACACCTTC; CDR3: CASTERSGAGGYGYTF
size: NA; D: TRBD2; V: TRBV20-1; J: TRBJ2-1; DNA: TGCAGTGCTAGTGATTTGGCGGGAGGGGGGCTAAATGAGCAGTTCTTC; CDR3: CSASDLAGGGLNEQFF
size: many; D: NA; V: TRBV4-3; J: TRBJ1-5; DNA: TGCGCCAGCAGCCAAGATTCCGGAGGGTGGGAGCCCCAGCATTTT; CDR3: CASSQDSGGWEPQHF
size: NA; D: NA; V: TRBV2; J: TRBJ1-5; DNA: TGTGCCAGCAGGGGGAGAGGCAATCAGCCCCAGCATTTT; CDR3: CASRGRGNQPQHF
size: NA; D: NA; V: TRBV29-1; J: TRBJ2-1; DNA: TGCAGCGAAGGCGATGAGCAGTTCTTC; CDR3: CSEGDEQFF
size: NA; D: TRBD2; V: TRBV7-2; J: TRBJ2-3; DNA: TGTGCCAGTAGAGCGGGGGGTTCTTTCACAGATACGCAGTATTTT; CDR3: CASRAGGSFTDTQYF
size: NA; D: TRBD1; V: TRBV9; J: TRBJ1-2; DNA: TGTGCCAGCAGCGTGGACAGGGGGTTAATAGGGGACTATGGCTACACCTTC; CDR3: CASSVDRGLIGDYGYTF
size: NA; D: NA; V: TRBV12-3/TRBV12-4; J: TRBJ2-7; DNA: TGTGCCAGCACCACGGGGGGACAACACGAGCAGTACTTC; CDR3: CASTTGGQHEQYF
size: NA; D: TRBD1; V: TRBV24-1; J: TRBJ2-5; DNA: TGTGCCACCAGTGATTTGCCGGCCACAGGGGAAGAGACCCAGTACTTC; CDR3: CATSDLPATGEETQYF
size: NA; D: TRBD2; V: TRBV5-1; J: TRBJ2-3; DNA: TGCGCCAGCAGCTTGGGCGGGGGGGACACAGATACGCAGTATTTT; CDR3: CASSLGGGDTDTQYF